The clone carrying this T cell receptor (beta chain) was picked up many times. Its antigen is not identified. These data originate in a study of CD8 T cells in ankylosing spondylitis. By quantitative 5'-RACE with molecular barcodes, the TCR beta libraries were made. TCRdb called the 5' RACE reads again in MiXCR, with one record for every CDR3 protein. Among about 340,000 distinct CDR3 sequences listed, under 15% were seen once. J gave up 8 bases and V 1 base, and 13 bases lay outside the gene matches. The CDR3 contains 17 residues. Findings and caveats of the study: Clones that were linked to disease were CD8+ and were relatively rare in peripheral blood. Among TCR beta sequences, a motif of fewer than 10 highly homologous variants appeared characteristic of ankylosing spondylitis blood. Significant enrichment of disease-linked clones was reported in matched ankylosing spondylitis synovial fluid.

The specimen was blood, either unsorted or a sorted T cell fraction (not recorded which). The chain couples TRBV12-3 or TRBV12-4 to TRBJ2-1, with TRBD2 matching over 8 bases. The sequence derives from a male donor with ankylosing spondylitis or in good health (not recorded which). In nucleotides, the CDR3 is TGTGCCAGCAGTTTAGATTCCCTTGTCGGGGGGGGTGATGAGCAGTTCTTC. Translation gives CASSLDSLVGGGDEQFF.